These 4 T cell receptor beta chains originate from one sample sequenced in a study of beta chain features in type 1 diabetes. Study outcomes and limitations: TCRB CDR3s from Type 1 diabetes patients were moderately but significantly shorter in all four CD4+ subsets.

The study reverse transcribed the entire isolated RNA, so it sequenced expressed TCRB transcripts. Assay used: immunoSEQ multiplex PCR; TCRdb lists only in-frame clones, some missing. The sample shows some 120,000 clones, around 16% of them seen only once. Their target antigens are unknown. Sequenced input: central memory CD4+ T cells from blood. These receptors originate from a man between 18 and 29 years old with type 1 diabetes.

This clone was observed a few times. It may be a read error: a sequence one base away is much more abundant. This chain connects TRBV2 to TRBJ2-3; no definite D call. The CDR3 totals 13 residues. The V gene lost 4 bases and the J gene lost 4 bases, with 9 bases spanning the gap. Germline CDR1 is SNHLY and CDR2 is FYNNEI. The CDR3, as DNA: TGTGCCAGCAGTGGCGAAAGCGCAGATACGCAGTATTTT. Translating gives CASSGESADTQYF.

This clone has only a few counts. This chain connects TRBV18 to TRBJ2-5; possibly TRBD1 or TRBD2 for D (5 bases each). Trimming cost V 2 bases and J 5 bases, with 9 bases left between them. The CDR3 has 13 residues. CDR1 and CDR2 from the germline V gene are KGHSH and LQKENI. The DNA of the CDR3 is TGTGCCAGCTCACCAAGATGGGGGGAGACCCAGTACTTC. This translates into CASSPRWGETQYF.

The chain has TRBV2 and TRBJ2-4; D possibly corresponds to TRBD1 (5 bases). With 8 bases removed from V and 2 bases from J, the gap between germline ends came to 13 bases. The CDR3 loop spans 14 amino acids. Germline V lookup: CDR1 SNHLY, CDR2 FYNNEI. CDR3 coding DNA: TGTGCCAGCCAGCCGCGGACATCCAAAAACATTCAGTACTTC. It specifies CASQPRTSKNIQYF.

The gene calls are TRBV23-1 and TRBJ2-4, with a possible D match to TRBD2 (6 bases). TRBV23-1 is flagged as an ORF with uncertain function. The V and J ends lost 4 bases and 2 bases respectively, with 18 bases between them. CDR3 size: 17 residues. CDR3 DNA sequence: TGCGCCAGCAGTCTCAGGAGGGCTCCCGGGACCAAAAACATTCAGTACTTC. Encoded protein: CASSLRRAPGTKNIQYF.